This T cell receptor (beta chain) was captured by sequencing in a study of Graves' ophthalmopathy and Graves' hyperthyroidism. Study results and caveats: Distinction of ophthalmopathy from stable hyperthyroidism by a 13-signature model reached about 87% sensitivity and 81.08% specificity. A majority of expanded thyroid clonotypes exceeding 0.001 frequency were likewise present in blood.

The study amplified TCR beta CDR3 regions using RNA transcripts. First-round RT-PCR relied on HTBI primers, and a second-round multiplex PCR came next. MiXCR, applied by TCRdb to the multiplex PCR reads, yields one record per CDR3 protein. Of almost 750,000 distinct CDR3 sequences in the sample, roughly 40% were seen once. With respect to this clonotype: Its antigen is undetermined.

The CDR3 sequence is 13 residues long. Per germline, CDR1 SGHDT and CDR2 YYEEEE. J lost 8 bases, V lost 1 base, and 5 bases had no gene match. Every ophthalmopathy donor presented moderate-to-severe activity, CAS ≥3, NOSPECS ≥4 and duration under 3 months. From fresh peripheral blood, 8 to 10 ml in volume, the PBMCs were obtained. The source material was peripheral blood. This sequence was found in an adult man with Graves' ophthalmopathy. The J gene is TRBJ1-2, the V gene TRBV5-6, with 7 bases aligning to TRBD1. The CDR3 sequence: CASSLPRGSGYTF. The CDR3 DNA follows: TGTGCCAGCAGCTTGCCCAGGGGGAGCGGCTACACCTTC.